The clone carrying this T cell receptor beta chain was picked up a small number of times. The antigen remains unidentified. This sample was taken from a study of T cells in Graves' hyperthyroidism and ophthalmopathy. Study results and caveats: In simple terms, a model built on 13 V-J features told ophthalmopathy apart from stable hyperthyroidism. Most expanded thyroid clonotypes above 0.001 also appeared in blood. Ophthalmopathy was model-predicted a median around 6.1 months pre-onset.

The CDR3 spans 20 residues. The V and J ends lost 7 bases and 1 base respectively, with 30 bases between them. Germline values: CDR1 SGHAT, CDR2 FQNNGV. Diagnosis rested on symptoms, serum thyroxine and TRAb, thyroid ultrasound, and orbital computed tomography. RNA transcripts gave rise to amplified TCR beta CDR3 regions. The HTBI primer set drove a first-round RT-PCR of the TCR CDR3. TCRdb passed the multiplex PCR reads through MiXCR, listing each CDR3 protein once. Of fewer than 500,000 distinct CDR3 sequences listed, more than 14% were seen once; the top ten hold 20%. The sequence came from a woman aged 25-40 years with Graves' ophthalmopathy. J is TRBJ2-3 and V is TRBV11-2; weak D call: TRBD2 (7 bases). Material for sequencing was blood. This chain's CDR3 is CASIPLATLIGGAGTDTQYF. The CDR3 DNA follows: TGTGCCAGCATCCCTCTTGCCACGCTGATTGGGGGGGCCGGCACAGATACGCAGTATTTT.